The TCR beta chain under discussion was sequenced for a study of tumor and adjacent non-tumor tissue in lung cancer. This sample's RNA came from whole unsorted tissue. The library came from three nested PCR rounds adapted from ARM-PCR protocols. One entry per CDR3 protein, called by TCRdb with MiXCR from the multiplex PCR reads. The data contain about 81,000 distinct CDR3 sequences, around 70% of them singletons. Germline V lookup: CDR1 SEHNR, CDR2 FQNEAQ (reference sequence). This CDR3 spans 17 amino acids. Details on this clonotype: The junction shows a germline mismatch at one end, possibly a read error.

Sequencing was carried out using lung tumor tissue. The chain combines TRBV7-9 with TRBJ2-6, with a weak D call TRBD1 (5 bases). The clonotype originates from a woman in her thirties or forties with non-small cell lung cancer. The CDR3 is CASSPRRASGGANILTF. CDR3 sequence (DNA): TGTGCCAGCAGCCCCCGCAGGGCTTCAGGTGGGGCCAACATCCTGACCTTC.